This T cell receptor beta chain derives from a study of a mutant IDH1 vaccine in newly diagnosed glioma. On the study more broadly: Patients were started on vaccination 4-6 weeks after radiotherapy alone, or with temozolomide cycles. A roughly 62% male, 37.5% female split and a mean age of approximately 38 years characterized treated patients. Most patients had radiochemotherapy with temozolomide before enrollment; others had one alone. General study results and limits: Researchers report vaccine-induced immune responses in roughly 93% of patients.

V lost 3 bases and J 2 bases, leaving 7 bases between the germline ends. Germline V gene sequence: CDR1 MDHEN, CDR2 SYDVKM. CDR3 length: 13 residues. Turning to this clone: The antigen remains unidentified.

Specified time point: week 23, last vaccination. Mutant IDH1 20-mer peptide, at 300 ug, made up each vaccine dose, with topical imiquimod. Clones were read by immunoSEQ multiplex PCR, and TCRdb kept only the in-frame ones, dropping some. The sample lists 50,000 to 70,000 clones, 84% occurring once. Sequencing was performed on PBMCs, taken from a glioma patient whose treatment included an IDH1 peptide vaccine. The TCR was taken from a man aged 18 to 29 with glioma. The rearrangement uses TRBV28 and TRBJ1-2; no firm D call. The CDR3 coding sequence is TGTGCCAGCAGTTTTAGGCAGAACTATGGCTACACCTTC. Its protein is CASSFRQNYGYTF.